One sample yielded the 20 T cell receptor beta chains listed below, sequenced in a study of blood T cell repertoires in COVID-19. The method was immunoSEQ multiplex PCR; TCRdb's version includes in-frame clones alone and lacks a portion of them. The sample carries roughly 200,000 clones, around four fifths recorded once. Source material: peripheral blood. The origin of the receptors is a man aged 35-49 years with acute or convalescent COVID-19.

Only one count was recorded for this clone. The chain uses TRBV19 and TRBJ2-6; D remains unclear. The V end lost 7 bases, the J end lost 3 bases, and 16 bases lay between the germline ends. Germline V CDR1 and CDR2: LNHDA, SQIVND (reference sequence). The CDR3 consists of 16 residues. The CDR3 DNA reads TGTGCCAGTAATTTGCTCGGTACCCATGGGGCCAACGTCCTGACTTTC. The encoded protein is CASNLLGTHGANVLTF.

The rearrangement joins TRBV5-1 to TRBJ2-2, with TRBD1 identical over 7 bases. V was clipped by 6 bases and J by 4 bases; unmatched bases: 6. The CDR3 covers 14 residues. Germline CDR1 reads SGHRS; CDR2 reads YFSETQ. CDR3 DNA: TGCGCCAGCATGAGGGACAGCCTCACCGGGGAGCTGTTTTTT. Amino acids: CASMRDSLTGELFF.

The rearrangement links TRBV7-9 to TRBJ2-1; possible D gene TRBD1, 6 bases. Germline V gene lookup returns CDR1 SEHNR and CDR2 FQNEAQ (reference sequence). The CDR3 runs 13 residues. Trimming took 6 bases from V and 6 from J, leaving 12 bases between them. In DNA, the CDR3 is TGTGCCAGCAGTCCGGACAGCTTCAATGAGCAGTTCTTC. Translation: CASSPDSFNEQFF.

This rearrangement joins TRBV30 to TRBJ1-2; D might be TRBD1 (5 bases). The CDR3 extends over 13 amino acids. V was clipped by 1 base and J by 3 bases, with 9 bases between them. Germline CDR1 and CDR2: GTSNPN and SVGIG (reference sequence). CDR3 nucleotides: TGTGCCTGGAGTGAGCGGGGCGACTATGGCTACACCTTC. Amino acid sequence: CAWSERGDYGYTF.

The CDR3 bases are TGTGCCAGCACCCTCGAGGGACACCAGCGAGATACGCAGTATTTT. Its protein is CASTLEGHQRDTQYF. The rearrangement links TRBV21-1 to TRBJ2-3; the D segment call TRBD1 is taken from the table without a DNA check. TRBV21-1 is classified as a pseudogene. The CDR3 runs 15 residues.

This clone was seen a handful of times. V is TRBV28 and J is TRBJ1-2, with 8 bases lining up with TRBD1. Trimming at V came to 7 bases and at J to 8 bases, leaving 18 bases not matched to a gene. Germline-derived CDR1 and CDR2 are MDHEN and SYDVKM. The CDR3 spans 16 residues. The CDR3 DNA reads TGTGCCAGCACCCCTCCATGGGACAGGTTAATTAGGGGCTACACCTTC. Protein product: CASTPPWDRLIRGYTF.

The chain has TRBV6-6 and TRBJ1-6; perhaps TRBD1 as D (5 bases). V lost 7 bases to trimming and J lost 6 bases, with 10 bases between them. Germline V CDR1 and CDR2: MNHNY, SVGAGI (reference sequence). The CDR3 runs to 13 residues. CDR3 region: CASTQGSNSPLHF. The CDR3 nucleotides read TGTGCCAGCACGCAGGGAAGTAATTCACCCCTCCACTTT.

V is TRBV19 and J is TRBJ1-1; 10 bases agree with TRBD1. Trimming at V came to 7 bases and at J to 4 bases, leaving 6 bases not matched to a gene. The germline V gene has CDR1 LNHDA and CDR2 SQIVND (reference sequence). This CDR3 has 14 residues. The CDR3 DNA sequence: TGTGCCAGTACCCCCCGACAGGGGGCCACTGAAGCTTTCTTT. It codes for CASTPRQGATEAFF.

V and J are TRBV19 and TRBJ2-1; 9 nucleotides line up with TRBD2. Trimming removed 4 bases from V and 5 bases from J; junction bases left unmatched: 9. Germline CDR1 and CDR2: LNHDA and SQIVND (reference sequence). CDR3 length: 16 amino acids. Here the CDR3 DNA reads TGTGCCAGTAGTAACCAAGCGGGAGGACTAAACAATGAGCAGTTCTTC. Translated: CASSNQAGGLNNEQFF.

The chain employs TRBV7-9 and TRBJ2-5; 8 bases agree with TRBD2. With 5 bases clipped from V and 3 bases from J, the junction kept 11 bases outside the gene matches. Germline values: CDR1 SEHNR, CDR2 FQNEAQ (reference sequence). This CDR3 is built from 16 residues. CDR3 sequence: CASSRWPGSGEETQYF. The CDR3 DNA follows: TGTGCCAGCAGCCGCTGGCCGGGTAGCGGGGAAGAGACCCAGTACTTC.

The chain has TRBV19 and TRBJ2-7; D call uncertain. V lost 1 base to trimming and J lost 1 base, with 8 bases between them. Germline assignment: CDR1 LNHDA and CDR2 SQIVND (reference sequence). This CDR3 is built from 14 residues. CDR3 sequence (DNA): TGTGCCAGTAGTATAGGGTTACAGTCCTACGAGCAGTACTTC. This encodes CASSIGLQSYEQYF.

The rearrangement joins TRBV5-1 to TRBJ2-7; 7 bases line up with TRBD2. CDR1 is SGHRS and CDR2 is YFSETQ in the germline V gene. V lost 0 bases and J lost 1; bases outside the gene matches: 10. CDR3 length: 17 residues. The DNA for the CDR3 is TGCGCCAGCAGCTTGGTTGAGTCGGGAGGCCCATCCTACGAGCAGTACTTC. Its translation is CASSLVESGGPSYEQYF.

This chain links TRBV6-5 with TRBJ2-5, with TRBD1 matching over 8 bases. CDR3 length: 15 amino acids. V shed 6 bases and J 2 bases; nucleotides not matched to a gene: 8. CDR1 MNHEY and CDR2 SVGAGI come from the germline V gene. CDR3 region: CASSRGQGAQETQYF. In DNA form, the CDR3 reads TGTGCCAGCAGCCGCGGACAGGGCGCACAAGAGACCCAGTACTTC.

The V call is TRBV5-5, the J call TRBJ2-7; a weak D match, TRBD1 (7 bases). Trimming cost V 2 bases and J 2 bases, with 14 bases left between them. Germline lookup yields CDR1 SGHKS and CDR2 YYEKEE (reference sequence). CDR3 length equals 15 residues. The chain's CDR3 is CASSLGQGGTYEQYF. The CDR3 DNA is TGTGCCAGCAGCTTAGGGCAGGGGGGAACCTACGAGCAGTACTTC. The whole variable domain, remainder taken from reference TRBV5-5 and TRBJ2-7, is DAGVTQSPTHLIKTRGQQVTLRCSPISGHKSVSWYQQVLGQGPQFIFQYYEKEERGRGNFPDRFSARQFPNYSSELNVNALLLGDSALYLCASSLGQGGTYEQYFGPGTRLTVT.

This sequence joins TRBV7-2 and TRBJ2-7; the match to TRBD1 covers 7 bases. The CDR3 runs to 14 residues. Trimming at V came to 7 bases and at J to 0 bases, leaving 6 bases not matched to a gene. Germline CDR1 and CDR2: SGHTA and FQGNSA. The CDR3 region is CASNSGDSSYEQYF. CDR3 DNA sequence: TGTGCCAGCAACTCTGGGGACAGCTCCTACGAGCAGTACTTC.

In this sample, this clone turned up once. The genes are TRBV30 and TRBJ1-6; D unresolved. Germline V gene lookup returns CDR1 GTSNPN and CDR2 SVGIG (reference sequence). There are 16 residues in the CDR3. V lost 4 bases and J 0 bases, leaving 13 bases between the germline ends. Written as DNA, the CDR3 is TGTGCCTGGAAGCGGGGAGCTAGCTCCTATAATTCACCCCTCCACTTT. This gives the protein CAWKRGASSYNSPLHF. Full variable domain (missing parts from reference TRBV30 and TRBJ1-6): SQTIHQWPATLVQPVGSPLSLECTVEGTSNPNLYWYRQAAGRGLQLLFYSVGIGQISSEVPQNLSASRPQDRQFILSSKKLLLSDSGFYLCAWKRGASSYNSPLHFGNGTRLTVT.

V is TRBV30 and J is TRBJ1-2; D is possibly TRBD1 (6 bases). Trimming stripped 8 bases from V and 7 bases from J, with 23 bases between. The CDR3 is made up of 14 amino acids. Germline CDR1 is GTSNPN and CDR2 is SVGIG (reference sequence). CDR3 in amino acids: CALDPRDRLSGYTF. The CDR3 bases are TGTGCCCTGGATCCTAGAGACAGGTTAAGTGGCTACACCTTC.

This chain joins TRBV5-6 and TRBJ1-1; possibly TRBD1 for D (6 bases). This CDR3 spans 13 amino acids. V was cut by 3 bases and J by 7 bases, with 13 bases left in between. From germline, CDR1 is SGHDT and CDR2 YYEEEE. Here the CDR3 DNA reads TGTGCCAGCAGCTCACCTACAGGGTTTGAAGCTTTCTTT. Translation: CASSSPTGFEAFF.

This clone was detected only once. The V call is TRBV18, the J call TRBJ2-7; D is unclear. The CDR3 extends over 12 amino acids. V shed 2 bases and J shed 4 bases, with 6 bases lying between them. Per the germline V gene, CDR1 is KGHSH and CDR2 is LQKENI. CDR3 DNA: TGTGCCAGCTCACCAGCAGGATACGAGCAGTACTTC. It translates to CASSPAGYEQYF.

The chain carries TRBV30 and TRBJ2-1; 13 nucleotides agree with TRBD2. V was pared by 4 bases and J by 8 bases, with 8 bases of the junction left unmatched. CDR1 is GTSNPN and CDR2 is SVGIG in the germline V gene (reference sequence). CDR3 length: 15 amino acids. For the CDR3, the DNA is TGTGCCTGGAAGGTTCGGACTAGCGGGAGCTATGAGCAGTTCTTC. It translates to CAWKVRTSGSYEQFF.